This T cell receptor (beta chain) was identified in a study of identical twins. From the 5' RACE reads, TCRdb called clonotypes with MiXCR, one entry per CDR3 protein. The table shows 500,000 to 550,000 distinct CDR3 sequences, with 22% occurring only once. The germline V and J ends were trimmed by 6 bases and 2 bases, with 14 bases remaining between them. The CDR3 length is 14 residues. Germline V gene sequence: CDR1 KGHSH, CDR2 LQKENI. These sequences were also reported in another study, on T cells expressing NK-cell markers. Per that paper: Dominant NKG2C+ clonotypes made up roughly 1.0-7.0% of CD8+ T cells in 5 or 6 donors.

The TCR originated in a woman aged 18-29 years in good health. Sample: CD4+ T cells sorted from blood. The J gene is TRBJ2-7, the V gene TRBV18; possible D gene TRBD2, 5 bases. In DNA form, the CDR3 reads TGTGCCAGCTCCCCCACGGGGATTACCTACGAGCAGTACTTC. This encodes CASSPTGITYEQYF.